This entry lists 2 T cell receptor beta chains sequenced from one sample in a study of graft-versus-host responses after intestinal transplantation. Antigens for these TCRs are unknown. TCRdb keeps only in-frame clones here, not all; method: immunoSEQ multiplex PCR. The table lists tens of thousands of clones, more than 80% of them singletons, with around 2.3% in the top ten. The source was unstimulated CD8+ T cells sorted from spleen or lymph node cells, collected before intestinal transplant. Receptor source: a human donor who received an intestinal transplant.

This clone was counted once. The V call is TRBV29-1, the J call TRBJ2-2; no reliable D call. Trimming removed 1 base from V and 4 bases from J, with 7 bases in between. This CDR3 region has 13 residues. CDR1 is SQVTM and CDR2 is ANQGSEA in the germline V gene. The CDR3 coding sequence is TGCAGCGTTGAAGGGGCACTCACCGGGGAGCTGTTTTTT. It encodes CSVEGALTGELFF.

The gene calls are TRBV2 and TRBJ1-1, with 7 bases that match TRBD1. Germline trimming cut 6 bases from V and 4 bases from J; bases unmatched to any gene: 8. There are 14 residues in the CDR3. The germline V gene has CDR1 SNHLY and CDR2 FYNNEI. CDR3 coding DNA: TGTGCCAGCAGCTTAAACAGGGGTGGCACTGAAGCTTTCTTT. Translated: CASSLNRGGTEAFF.